This is a list of T cell receptor beta chains from one sample in a study of blood T cell repertoires in COVID-19. The repertoire was sequenced with immunoSEQ multiplex PCR; TCRdb's copy has only in-frame clones and lacks some. The sample has about 25,000 clones, about 91% seen once. Sequenced: peripheral blood. These receptors all stem from a human donor in a cohort sampled during active COVID-19. Each CDR3 is given with its conserved first and last residue. D genes are given only for firm matches. Expanded clones get a size class; other rows say once, few or many, or leave the size out.

v_gene	j_gene	d_gene	abundance	CDR3aa	CDR3nt
TRBV28	TRBJ2-1	TRBD2	NA	CASIEGGLAHDEQFF	TGTGCCAGCATAGAAGGGGGACTAGCGCATGATGAGCAGTTCTTC
TRBV7-2	TRBJ2-5	TRBD2	once	CASSRGLAGAGPQETQYF	TGTGCCAGCAGCCGGGGACTAGCGGGAGCGGGCCCACAAGAGACCCAGTACTTC
TRBV29-1	TRBJ2-1	NA	NA	CSVGVRAHEQFF	TGCAGCGTTGGAGTCAGGGCCCATGAGCAGTTCTTC
TRBV9	TRBJ2-2	NA	medium-sized	CASSAVTGELFF	TGTGCCAGCAGCGCAGTCACCGGGGAGCTGTTTTTT
TRBV14	TRBJ1-1	NA	NA	CASSQFYDPRGTEAFF	TGTGCCAGCAGCCAATTCTATGACCCCCGGGGCACTGAAGCTTTCTTT
TRBV5-1	TRBJ1-2	NA	NA	CASSLLDIANYGYTF	TGCGCCAGCAGCTTACTCGACATAGCTAACTATGGCTACACCTTC
TRBV28	TRBJ2-7	TRBD1	NA	CASSPGGQDSYEQYF	TGTGCCAGCAGCCCAGGGGGCCAAGACTCCTACGAGCAGTACTTC
TRBV12-3/TRBV12-4	TRBJ1-1	NA	NA	CASNTGGNTEAFF	TGTGCCAGCAATACGGGGGGTAACACTGAAGCTTTCTTT
TRBV6-2/TRBV6-3	TRBJ2-7	TRBD1	NA	CASSAWTGGDYEQYF	TGTGCCAGCAGTGCCTGGACAGGGGGCGACTACGAGCAGTACTTC
TRBV7-8	TRBJ2-1	NA	NA	CASSLPGQGLNNEQFF	TGTGCCAGCAGCTTACCGGGCCAGGGCCTGAACAATGAGCAGTTCTTC
TRBV11-1	TRBJ1-2	NA	once	CASSPDRNYGYTF	TGTGCCAGCAGCCCCGACAGGAACTATGGCTACACCTTC
TRBV30	TRBJ2-7	NA	NA	CAWSTGAYEQYF	TGTGCCTGGTCGACAGGAGCCTACGAGCAGTACTTC